The T cell receptor (beta chain) described here comes from a study of blood T cell repertoires in COVID-19. Study context: Samples came from the United States, Italy and Spain, spanning acute and convalescent COVID-19. PBMCs, B-cell-depleted T cells, or T cells were the source of the cDNA or gDNA that made up the material.

The junction had 5 bases not matched to a gene; V was cut back by 6 bases and J by 6 bases. Germline V gene lookup returns CDR1 MNHEY and CDR2 SVGAGI. The CDR3 is made up of 12 amino acids. Per the study methods: Counts of nucleated cells, estimated from reference gene primer amplification, were obtained. Produced via immunoSEQ multiplex PCR; TCRdb's table is partial and in-frame only. Clonal size and the V and J genes are those of that table, whereas D and trimming came from the DNA. The data contain approximately 280,000 clones, approximately 90% of them singletons. This sequence originates from a middle-aged man with acute or convalescent COVID-19. The chain combines TRBV6-5 with TRBJ2-7; 7 nucleotides match TRBD1. Sequenced: peripheral blood. The CDR3, as DNA: TGTGCCAGCAGCTGGACAGGTTCCGAGCAGTACTTC. Translated, it gives CASSWTGSEQYF.